This T cell receptor beta chain was obtained from a study of regulatory T cells in long-lasting Graves disease. Time point meaning: newly diagnosed GD, antithyroid drugs for less than 3 months. The authors made the TCR library using RNA they extracted from PBMCs. Researchers made TCR beta libraries by using iRepertoire HTBI primers and running Arm-PCR on CDR3 regions. From the multiplex PCR reads, TCRdb called clonotypes with MiXCR, one entry per CDR3 protein. This sample has some 330,000 distinct CDR3 sequences, with around 11% found just once. This CDR3 is 11 amino acids long. The V end was cut by 2 bases, the J end by 5 bases, with 3 bases between. CDR1 is LNHDA and CDR2 is SQIVND in the germline V gene (reference sequence). Note on this clonotype: What it binds is not known.

Study-wide findings and caveats: Limited sample numbers may have lowered accuracy.

These same data were also listed under a study on T cells in Graves' hyperthyroidism and ophthalmopathy.

The sample was peripheral blood mononuclear cells (PBMCs), taken at new diagnosis, from a patient treated with antithyroid drugs. The gene calls are TRBV19 and TRBJ2-5; D remains unclear. The sequence derives from a woman between 18 and 30 years old with Graves disease. CDR3 DNA sequence: TGTGCCAGTAGTATATCGGAGACCCAGTACTTC. Encoded protein: CASSISETQYF.